This T cell receptor (beta chain) was captured by sequencing in a study of blood T cell repertoires in COVID-19. As for the study in general: Both acute and convalescent COVID-19 samples were obtained from the United States, Italy and Spain. Nucleic acid was either cDNA or gDNA, and it came from T cells, B-cell-depleted T cells, or PBMCs.

In the original processing: Reference gene primer amplification in the assay estimated nucleated cell counts. The repertoire was sequenced with immunoSEQ multiplex PCR; TCRdb's copy has only in-frame clones and lacks some. V and J calls and clone size come straight from that table; D and trimming were deduced from the DNA. This table holds 100,000 to 150,000 clones, approximately 80% found once. This CDR3 is built from 15 residues. The TCR was taken from a human donor in a cohort sampled during active COVID-19. The gene calls are TRBV21-1 and TRBJ1-5; the table's D call, TRBD1, was not checked against the DNA. TRBV21-1 is designated a pseudogene. Sequenced input: peripheral blood. In nucleotides, the CDR3 is TGTGCCAGCCCCAATGGCAGGGTGCGCAATCAGCCCCAGCATTTT. Protein product: CASPNGRVRNQPQHF.